Shown below are 23 T cell receptor beta chains from a single sample sequenced in a study of cytomegalovirus exposure and HLA in healthy donors. 13 Jbeta primers and 60 Vbeta primers were used for the PCR. Method: immunoSEQ multiplex PCR; TCRdb's copy keeps in-frame clones and lacks some. The sample consists of some 99,000 clones, roughly 80% of them appearing once. Source material: PBMCs. Receptors were obtained from a woman aged 50 to 65 in good health and CMV-seropositive.

The chain links TRBV6-1 to TRBJ1-2; the D gene is possibly TRBD1 (5 bases). The CDR3 spans 12 residues. Germline-derived CDR1 and CDR2 are MNHNS and SASEGT. Trimming left V 10 bases short and J 6 bases short, with 15 bases between. DNA for the CDR3: TGTGCCACCTCGGTCAGGGCTCATGGCTACACCTTC. Its protein product is CATSVRAHGYTF.

CDR3 DNA sequence: TGTGCCAGCAGCCCTCCACTAGCGGGGGCCCCAGAGACCCAGTACTTC. Protein sequence: CASSPPLAGAPETQYF. V usage is TRBV9 and J usage is TRBJ2-5; 11 bases fit TRBD2. With V trimmed by 4 bases and J by 4 bases, 9 bases remained unmatched. CDR3 length: 16 residues. Germline-derived CDR1 and CDR2 are SGDLS and YYNGEE.

The chain carries TRBV29-1 and TRBJ2-1; 7 nucleotides line up with TRBD2. The length of the CDR3 is 15 residues. CDR1 is SQVTM, CDR2 ANQGSEA, per germline. After removal of 6 bases from V and 1 base from J, the junction contained 9 bases not matched to a gene. CDR3 coding DNA: TGCAGCGTCGGAAGACTAGCAAGTTCCTACAATGAGCAGTTCTTC. The encoded protein is CSVGRLASSYNEQFF.

This chain connects TRBV10-3 to TRBJ2-5; weak D call: TRBD2 (5 bases). Looked up from germline, CDR1 is ENHRY and CDR2 is SYGVKD. The ends were cut back, 10 bases at V and 2 bases at J, with 17 bases in the middle. CDR3 length equals 14 residues. The chain's CDR3 is CATRGGIPQETQYF. The CDR3 region has the DNA TGTGCCACCAGAGGAGGAATTCCGCAAGAGACCCAGTACTTC.

The chain carries TRBV9 and TRBJ2-5; 8 bases align to TRBD2. Germline CDR1 and CDR2: SGDLS and YYNGEE. V dropped 0 bases and J dropped 2; count of bases not matched to a gene: 6. The CDR3 consists of 16 residues. CDR3 nucleotides: TGTGCCAGCAGCGTAGCCCCAGCGGGGGCGCAAGAGACCCAGTACTTC. Protein product: CASSVAPAGAQETQYF. Complete variable domain (other parts from reference TRBV9 and TRBJ2-5): DSGVTQTPKHLITATGQRVTLRCSPRSGDLSVYWYQQSLDQGLQFLIQYYNGEERAKGNILERFSAQQFPDLHSELNLSSLELGDSALYFCASSVAPAGAQETQYFGPGTRLLVL.

This clone came up a few times. V gene TRBV6-5 combines with J gene TRBJ2-5; 15 positions agree with TRBD2. There are 15 residues in the CDR3. V lost 4 bases, J lost 10 bases, and 7 bases stayed unmatched. The germline V gene encodes CDR1 MNHEY and CDR2 SVGAGI. DNA for the CDR3: TGTGCCAGCAGTTCCCGGACTAGCGGGAGGGCCATCCAGTACTTC. Amino acids: CASSSRTSGRAIQYF.

The chain combines TRBV19 with TRBJ2-2, with D possibly matching TRBD1 (7 bases). Germline V gene sequence: CDR1 LNHDA, CDR2 SQIVND (reference sequence). The CDR3 is made up of 15 amino acids. V lost 6 bases to trimming and J lost 4 bases, with 15 bases between them. The DNA of the CDR3 is TGTGCCAGTAGCCTGCAGGGGGGCGGCACCGGGGAGCTGTTTTTT. Translation: CASSLQGGGTGELFF.

This chain uses TRBV5-1 with TRBJ2-1, with 7 bases lining up with TRBD1. The CDR3 runs to 15 residues. From germline, CDR1 is SGHRS and CDR2 YFSETQ. The ends lost 4 bases at V and 1 base at J; junction bases unmatched: 5. The CDR3 nucleotides are TGCGCCAGCAGCCAAGACAGGGTGTCCTACAATGAGCAGTTCTTC. Its protein is CASSQDRVSYNEQFF.

This chain links TRBV2 with TRBJ2-3; no reliable D call. The germline gives CDR1 SNHLY, CDR2 FYNNEI. The V and J ends lost 6 bases and 6 bases respectively, with 7 bases between them. The CDR3 contains 11 residues. CDR3 DNA sequence: TGTGCCAGCAGGGAGTGGGATACGCAGTATTTT. This translates into CASREWDTQYF. The full variable domain, in which reference TRBV2 and TRBJ2-3 provide the parts outside the CDR3, is EPEVTQTPSHQVTQMGQEVILRCVPISNHLYFYWYRQILGQKVEFLVSFYNNEISEKSEIFDDQFSVERPDGSNFTLKIRSTKLEDSAMYFCASREWDTQYFGPGTRLTVL.

V and J are TRBV2 and TRBJ2-3; 8 bases map to TRBD2. The germline V gene encodes CDR1 SNHLY and CDR2 FYNNEI. The CDR3 is 16 residues long. After removal of 1 base from V and 2 bases from J, the junction contained 5 bases not matched to a gene. CDR3 sequence reads: CASSEGGTRVTDTQYF. The CDR3 DNA sequence: TGTGCCAGCAGTGAAGGAGGGACTAGGGTCACAGATACGCAGTATTTT.

V is TRBV27 and J is TRBJ1-3; 7 bases match TRBD1. This CDR3 spans 16 amino acids. Germline V gene sequence: CDR1 MNHEY, CDR2 SMNVEV (reference sequence). The V segment lost 5 bases and the J segment 0 bases; nucleotides outside the gene matches: 7. The CDR3 coding sequence is TGTGCCAGCAGTACCAGGACAGGTAGCTCTGGAAACACCATATATTTT. Translated, it gives CASSTRTGSSGNTIYF.

This clone was counted between two and nine times. V usage is TRBV4-1 and J usage is TRBJ1-2; 10 nucleotides agree with TRBD1. Trimming at V came to 6 bases and at J to 2 bases, leaving 3 bases not matched to a gene. The CDR3 sequence is 14 residues long. CDR1 is MGHRA and CDR2 is YSYEKL in the germline V gene. The DNA for the CDR3 is TGCGCCAGCAGAGGGACAGGGGTAAACTATGGCTACACCTTC. Translation: CASRGTGVNYGYTF.

This clone was found a few times. Other nucleotide sequences from this sample produce the same CDR3. The chain employs TRBV27 and TRBJ2-7; D possibly corresponds to TRBD2 (6 bases). The CDR3 has 14 residues. Germline V gene data show CDR1 as MNHEY and CDR2 as SMNVEV (reference sequence). Between the trimmed V and J ends, which lost 2 bases and 3 bases, there was a span of 11 bases. CDR3 bases: TGTGCCAGCAGTTTAGGGCAGGGAGGCTACGAGCAGTACTTC. Amino acid sequence: CASSLGQGGYEQYF.

The V and J genes are TRBV2 and TRBJ2-3; 9 positions match TRBD1. Germline CDR1 is SNHLY and CDR2 is FYNNEI. V lost 6 bases, J lost 3 bases, and 4 bases stayed unmatched. There are 14 residues in the CDR3. The CDR3 nucleotides read TGTGCCAGCAGGGTAGACAGGGGGACAGATACGCAGTATTTT. Its translation is CASRVDRGTDTQYF. The variable domain in full, with the rest retrieved from reference TRBV2 and TRBJ2-3, is EPEVTQTPSHQVTQMGQEVILRCVPISNHLYFYWYRQILGQKVEFLVSFYNNEISEKSEIFDDQFSVERPDGSNFTLKIRSTKLEDSAMYFCASRVDRGTDTQYFGPGTRLTVL.

This chain joins TRBV29-1 and TRBJ2-5; maybe TRBD2 (5 bases). Germline loops: CDR1 SQVTM, CDR2 ANQGSEA. The length of the CDR3 is 13 residues. V dropped 2 bases and J dropped 1 base, with 8 bases sitting between them. The CDR3 sequence is CSVEPGIQETQYF. CDR3 DNA: TGCAGCGTTGAACCCGGGATCCAAGAGACCCAGTACTTC. Supplemented by reference TRBV29-1 and TRBJ2-5, the full variable domain reads SAVISQKPSRDICQRGTSLTIQCQVDSQVTMMFWYRQQPGQSLTLIATANQGSEATYESGFVIDKFPISRPNLTFSTLTVSNMSPEDSSIYLCSVEPGIQETQYFGPGTRLLVL.

The rearrangement joins TRBV18 to TRBJ2-2; D unclear. Between the trimmed V and J ends, which lost 1 base and 4 bases, there was a span of 10 bases. This CDR3 comprises 15 residues. Per germline, CDR1 KGHSH and CDR2 LQKENI. CDR3 residues: CASSPLSPGTGELFF. In DNA, the CDR3 is TGTGCCAGCTCACCACTGAGTCCGGGCACCGGGGAGCTGTTTTTT.

This clone appeared a few times. The chain links TRBV5-1 to TRBJ1-2; 7 bases line up with TRBD1. Germline V gives CDR1 SGHRS, CDR2 YFSETQ. Trimming took 3 bases from V and 1 from J; bases not matched to a gene: 3. The CDR3 contains 14 residues. CDR3 DNA sequence: TGCGCCAGCAGCTCTACAGGGGATAACTATGGCTACACCTTC. Residues: CASSSTGDNYGYTF.

The table lists this clone with a count of one. The V and J genes are TRBV7-2 and TRBJ1-5; D uncertain. In germline, CDR1 is SGHTA, CDR2 FQGNSA. Trimming took off 6 bases at V and 1 base at J, with 7 bases between the two ends. CDR3 size: 13 residues. The CDR3 loop reads CASSGESNQPQHF. The CDR3 DNA sequence: TGTGCCAGCAGTGGGGAGAGCAATCAGCCCCAGCATTTT.

This chain connects TRBV9 to TRBJ2-1; TRBD2 aligns across 10 bases. Germline V gives CDR1 SGDLS, CDR2 YYNGEE. The CDR3 covers 16 residues. V was pared by 0 bases and J by 9 bases, with 9 bases of the junction left unmatched. CDR3 in DNA: TGTGCCAGCAGCGTAGTGGTAGCGGGGGGAAGAGGTGAGCAGTTCTTC. Translated: CASSVVVAGGRGEQFF.

The chain recombines TRBV7-9 with TRBJ1-2, with a possible D match to TRBD1 (6 bases). Germline V gene lookup returns CDR1 SEHNR and CDR2 FQNEAQ (reference sequence). The CDR3 length is 14 residues. Trimming left V 5 bases short and J 4 bases short, with 14 bases between. The CDR3 DNA is TGTGCCAGCAGCCCCATGCACAGGGTCTATGGCTACACCTTC. Translated: CASSPMHRVYGYTF.

Turning to this clone: Other DNA sequences in this specimen translate into the identical CDR3. The rearrangement links TRBV7-2 to TRBJ2-5; D gene uncertain. V was pared by 2 bases and J by 5 bases, with 3 bases between. Germline V gene lookup returns CDR1 SGHTA and CDR2 FQGNSA. CDR3 size: 11 residues. This CDR3 reads CASSLQETQYF. In DNA, the CDR3 is TGTGCCAGCAGCTTACAGGAGACCCAGTACTTC.

This clone was recorded only once. The chain is built from TRBV29-1 and TRBJ2-2; no reliable D call. With 3 bases removed from V and 2 bases from J, the gap between germline ends came to 13 bases. The CDR3 covers 15 residues. Germline-derived CDR1 and CDR2 are SQVTM and ANQGSEA. The DNA for the CDR3 is TGCAGCGTTGAGAGCCTCGAGCCAAACACCGGGGAGCTGTTTTTT. It specifies CSVESLEPNTGELFF.

This chain joins TRBV18 and TRBJ1-1, with 7 bases that match TRBD1. The CDR3 extends over 15 amino acids. The V segment lost 5 bases and the J segment 5 bases; nucleotides outside the gene matches: 11. Germline values: CDR1 KGHSH, CDR2 LQKENI. Here the CDR3 reads CASSSPSTGRTEAFF. In DNA form, the CDR3 reads TGTGCCAGCTCATCCCCTTCGACAGGGCGGACTGAAGCTTTCTTT.